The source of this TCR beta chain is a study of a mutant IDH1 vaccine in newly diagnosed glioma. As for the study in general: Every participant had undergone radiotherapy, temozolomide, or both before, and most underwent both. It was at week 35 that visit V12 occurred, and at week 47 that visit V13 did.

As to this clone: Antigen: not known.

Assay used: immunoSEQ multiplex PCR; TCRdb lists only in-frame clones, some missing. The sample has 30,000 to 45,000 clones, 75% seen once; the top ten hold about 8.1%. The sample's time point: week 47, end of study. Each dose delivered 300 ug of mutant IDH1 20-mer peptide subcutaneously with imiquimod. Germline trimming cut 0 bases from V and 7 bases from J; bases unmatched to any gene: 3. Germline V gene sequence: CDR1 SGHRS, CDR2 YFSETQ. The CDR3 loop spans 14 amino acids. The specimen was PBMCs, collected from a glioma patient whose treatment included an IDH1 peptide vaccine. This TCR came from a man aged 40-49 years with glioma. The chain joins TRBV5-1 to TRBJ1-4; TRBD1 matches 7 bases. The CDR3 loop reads CASSLEGAGEKLFF. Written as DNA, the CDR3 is TGCGCCAGCAGCTTGGAGGGGGCAGGTGAAAAACTGTTTTTT.